These T cell receptor beta chains were read from a single sample in a study of CD8+ T cells in alopecia areata. Assay used: immunoSEQ multiplex PCR; TCRdb lists only in-frame clones, some missing. There are roughly 200,000 clones in the sample; roughly 60% occur only once, and 1.5% to 2% lies in the top ten. The specimen comprised CD4+ T cells sorted from blood, sampled at week 0. The receptors shown here come from a human donor with alopecia areata. CDR3s include the opening cysteine and the closing phenylalanine or tryptophan. Fields, in order: V gene, J gene, clone size, CDR3 protein. Expanded clones are given a class, and other clones once, few, many or no size at all.

TRBV18	TRBJ1-6	.	CASSPGQINSPLHF
TRBV25-1	TRBJ2-1	.	CASSLGTSAVNEQFF
TRBV29-1	TRBJ1-5	.	CSVLDRSWGNQPQHF
TRBV19	TRBJ1-1	.	CASSIGLMNTEAFF
TRBV7-2	TRBJ2-3	.	CASSLQRQFTDTQYF
TRBV29-1	TRBJ2-3	few	CSVEDRRRTDTQYF
TRBV29-1	TRBJ2-1	.	CSARIQLGQGGEQFF
TRBV29-1	TRBJ2-1	.	CSVQQTGVGDEQFF
TRBV30	TRBJ2-1	.	CAWRDPGRAQDEQFF
TRBV29-1	TRBJ2-7	.	CSVERGQGGYEQYF
TRBV7-3	TRBJ2-1	.	CASSLVGGISYNEQFF
TRBV19	TRBJ1-5	.	CASSGQNQPQHF
TRBV10-1	TRBJ2-3	many	CASKVVDISTDTQYF
TRBV29-1	TRBJ1-5	.	CSVHSGGFDQPQHF
TRBV29-1	TRBJ1-2	.	CSAGGDGVFVGYTF
TRBV30	TRBJ1-2	.	CAQRVLNYGYTF
TRBV27	TRBJ1-2	.	CASRRTGIDGYTF
TRBV4-1	TRBJ2-7	.	CASSQGTINSYEQYF
TRBV29-1	TRBJ1-2	few	CSARGQGGSYGYTF
TRBV20-1	TRBJ1-4	.	CSAMGRHF
TRBV25-1	TRBJ1-2	.	CASSERTAYGYTF
TRBV6-5	TRBJ2-7	.	CASKAGGSYEQYF
TRBV14	TRBJ1-6	.	CASSQDSRSPLHF
TRBV4-3	TRBJ1-1	.	CASSQDWTSEAFF
TRBV4-3	TRBJ1-1	few	CASSGLNTEAFF
TRBV6-1	TRBJ1-2	.	CASIPNGQGNYGYTF
TRBV30	TRBJ2-2	few	CAWSVPEATGELFF
TRBV2	TRBJ2-3	.	CASNGQGASTDTQYF
TRBV2	TRBJ2-7	.	CASTDDRGKVRVQYF
TRBV30	TRBJ1-6	.	CAFGQGNSPLHF
TRBV12-5	TRBJ1-2	few	CASGLDGIYGYTF
TRBV29-1	TRBJ2-1	.	CSVDKAGQYNEQFF
TRBV28	TRBJ1-1	once	CASSTGGSQRTFF
TRBV5-1	TRBJ2-2	.	CASGPRTGNTGELFF
TRBV7-9	TRBJ2-3	few	CASSGGGTDTQYF
TRBV30	TRBJ2-3	.	CAWSIGLAGGPGDTQYF
TRBV29-1	TRBJ2-3	.	CSVVVAALTDTQYF
TRBV29-1	TRBJ1-2	few	CSVDRSRDYTF
TRBV28	TRBJ2-7	.	CASSTSSYRYEQYF
TRBV30	TRBJ2-7	.	CAWGRNEQYF
TRBV9	TRBJ2-3	few	CASSATSGRTDTQYF
TRBV4-3	TRBJ2-1	.	CASSQEPNGYNEQFF